The source of this T cell receptor (beta chain) is a study of blood T cell repertoires in COVID-19. The protocol was immunoSEQ multiplex PCR, while the TCRdb copy is restricted to in-frame clones and leaves out a portion. Here the sample spans 200,000 or so clones, roughly 84% being singletons. This CDR3 comprises 18 residues. Germline loops: CDR1 MDHEN, CDR2 SYDVKM. Unmatched junction bases numbered 8, after V lost 6 bases and J lost 0 bases. This sequence was found in a woman in her thirties or forties who had recovered from COVID-19. The rearrangement uses TRBV28 and TRBJ2-5; 15 nucleotides line up with TRBD2. Sequenced material: peripheral blood. The CDR3 here is CASSWTSGRALYQETQYF. CDR3 coding DNA: TGTGCCAGCAGCTGGACTAGCGGGAGGGCTCTTTACCAAGAGACCCAGTACTTC.